This T cell receptor (beta chain) was sequenced for a study of T cell responses to AZD1222 COVID-19 vaccine (dated by TCRdb to the early 2020s). Concerning the study at large: TCR sequencing was performed for 233 trial participants, of whom approximately 200 were given two doses of AZD1222 and roughly 25 were given two doses of MenACWY control vaccine. Trial participants were enrolled by age into 18-55, 56-69 and 70-plus year subgroups, with about 150, 28 and 57 TCR-sequenced participants respectively.

Results and caveats for the whole study, not just this receptor: Conclusions about previously exposed vaccinees are limited, since just five to seven AZD1222 recipients were seropositive for SARS-CoV-2 at baseline. Reportedly, almost half of the unique spike-specific TCRs recognized epitopes lying outside the regions that are mutated in the B.1.351 and B.1.1.7 variants. No day 14 peak-response samples were available, so repertoires were characterized only after the peak T cell response. In the small 56-69-year group, the increase in depth fell short of significance, most likely because of low power. Most participants were white British and females outnumbered males, and the authors suggested that clonal diversity may have been underestimated. Spike-specific TCR breadth and depth rose significantly after two AZD1222 doses compared with day 0 and with MenACWY recipients. Vaccine-associated CD4 TCRs spanned the whole spike protein, with dominant responses in regions 160-218 and 743-854.

Ends trimmed: V by 5 bases, J by 0 bases; bases unmatched to a gene: 4. Per the germline V gene (reference sequence), LNHDA is the CDR1 and SQIVND is the CDR2. The CDR3 holds 15 amino acids from the cysteine to the phenylalanine. Only the CDR3 DNA is retained, 45 bases long and in frame from the first base. The intended sense of this specimen's time point label: about 28 days (+/-7) after the second vaccine dose. AZD1222 recipients whose second dose came at about 4 weeks and those whose second dose came at about 12 weeks were combined into one group, since spike-specific TCR depth and breadth did not differ between the two schedules. Vaccinee samples were obtained from the UK trials COV001 and COV002, which included a single-blind randomized controlled phase 2/3 trial of AZD1222 (ChAdOx1 nCoV-19) in healthy adults. Trial participant PBMC samples were collected at day 0 and day 28 after the second dose for TCRbeta chain sequencing.

In this sample, this clone turned up once. It has no known antigen specificity. No qualities accompany the bases; no much larger clone lies one base away. The CDR3 regions of human TCRbeta chains were analyzed by immunosequencing. As for how the authors treated the data: Repertoire TCRs were checked for matches against a reference library of SARS-CoV-2-specific TCRs that had been generated using the MIRA antigen-specificity platform. Breadth was defined as the fraction of unique TCRs that were SARS-CoV-2-associated, and depth was defined as the fraction of total T cells that were SARS-CoV-2-associated. Using the MIRA data, each spike-specific TCR was assigned both to the spike region to which the TCR was reactive and to a CD4 or CD8 class. Log10-transformed breadth and depth values were compared by one-way ANOVA with Sidak's multiple comparisons tests. In TCRdb, the immuneACCESS table is reduced to in-frame sequences with V and J assigned. These tables do not hold every clone; where another copy was compared, an unresolved V gene accounts for under half, and the others remain unexplained. V and J calls and clone size follow that table, whereas D and trimming were derived from the DNA. This sample is represented by about 60,000 clones; 75% to 90% of them were singletons. Together, the top ten hold about 7% of the sample.

Source: peripheral blood, taken 28 days after the second AZD1222 dose. The chain is assembled from TRBV19 and TRBJ1-3, and TRBD1 aligns with 7 junction nucleotides. The receptor was isolated from an adult who received the AZD1222 COVID-19 vaccine. The DNA is as follows: TGTGCCAGTAGTCCCGGGACAGCCTCTGGAAACACCATATATTTT. Translation gives CASSPGTASGNTIYF.